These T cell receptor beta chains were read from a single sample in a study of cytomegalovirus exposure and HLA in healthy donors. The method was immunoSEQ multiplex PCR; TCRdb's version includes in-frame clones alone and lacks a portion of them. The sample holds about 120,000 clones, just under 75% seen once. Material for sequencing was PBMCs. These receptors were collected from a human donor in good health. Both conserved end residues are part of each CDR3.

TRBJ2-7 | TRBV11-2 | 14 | CASSSRQVGYEQYF
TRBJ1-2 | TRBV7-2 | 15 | CASSLAPGQIHGYTF
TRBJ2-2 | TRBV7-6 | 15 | CASSLSEGVTGELFF
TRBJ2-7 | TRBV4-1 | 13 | CASSQDSLREQYF
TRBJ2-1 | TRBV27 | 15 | CASFKRELGSNEQFF
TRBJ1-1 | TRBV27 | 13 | CASSGSGSGEAFF
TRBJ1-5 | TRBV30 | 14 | CAWSIGTGQQPQHF
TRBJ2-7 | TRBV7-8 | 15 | CASTLDRSRSYEQYF
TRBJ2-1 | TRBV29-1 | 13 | CSAQGDAYNEQFF
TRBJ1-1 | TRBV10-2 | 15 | CASSEGGQGRTEAFF
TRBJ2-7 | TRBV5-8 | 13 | CASSLVAGTGQYF
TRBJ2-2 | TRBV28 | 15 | CASSLPHRGPGELFF
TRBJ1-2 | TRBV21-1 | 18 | CASSKVGDRASANYGYTF
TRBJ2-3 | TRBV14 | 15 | CASSPDRRSTDTQYF
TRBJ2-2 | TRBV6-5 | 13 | CASSLIREKELFF
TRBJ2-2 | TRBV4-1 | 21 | CASSQDNPGLAGGPGTGELFF
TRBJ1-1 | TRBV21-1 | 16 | CASSKLGGSKNTEAFF
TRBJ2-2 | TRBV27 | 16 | CASRVTGTTNTGELFF
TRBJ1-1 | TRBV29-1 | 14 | CSVEVRGGSTEAFF
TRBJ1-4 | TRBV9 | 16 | CASSVDFRATNEKLFF
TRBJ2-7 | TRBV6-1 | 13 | CASSDSAVLWQYF
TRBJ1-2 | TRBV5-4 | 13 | CASTATANYGYTF
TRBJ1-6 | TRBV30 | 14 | CAWSGGQGILPLHF
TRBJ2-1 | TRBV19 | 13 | CASRRVRDNEQFF
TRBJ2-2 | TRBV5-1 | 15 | CASSLGPGRAGELFF
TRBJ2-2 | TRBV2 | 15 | CASSEAGLNTGELFF
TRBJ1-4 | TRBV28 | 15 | CASTPSEGRGEKLFF
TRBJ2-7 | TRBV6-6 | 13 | CAGSPGQNYEQYF
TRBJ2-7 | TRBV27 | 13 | CASSPNLQYEQYF
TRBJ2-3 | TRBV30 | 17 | CAWSSERERWGTDTQYF
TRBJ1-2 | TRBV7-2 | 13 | CASSRNRDYGYTF
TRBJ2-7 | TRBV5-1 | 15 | CASSLRGQGVHEQYF
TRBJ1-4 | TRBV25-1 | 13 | CASGGTGVEKLFF
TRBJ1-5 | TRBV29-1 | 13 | CSVGQGYNQPQHF
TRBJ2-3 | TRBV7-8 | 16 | CASSLSGGRSTDTQYF
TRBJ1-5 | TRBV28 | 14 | CASSLYRNHQPQHF
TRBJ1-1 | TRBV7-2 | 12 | CASSLAAGPAFF
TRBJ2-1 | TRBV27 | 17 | CASSLWGGDRVYNEQFF
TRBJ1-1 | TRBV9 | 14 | CASSVGLVKTEAFF
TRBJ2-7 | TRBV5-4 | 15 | CASSLPGLAGVEQYF
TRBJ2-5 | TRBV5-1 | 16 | CASSFRGQGGQRTQYF
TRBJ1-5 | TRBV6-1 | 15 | CASSGPGLINQPQHF
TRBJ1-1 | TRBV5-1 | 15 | CASSLDNRGVTEAFF
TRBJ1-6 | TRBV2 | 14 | CASSRSDSRSPLHF
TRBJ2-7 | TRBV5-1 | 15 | CASSLQPGHTYEQYF
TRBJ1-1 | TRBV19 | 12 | CASIGLNTEAFF
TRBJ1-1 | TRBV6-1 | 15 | CASSDWTGGNTEAFF
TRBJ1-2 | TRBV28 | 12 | CASSLLSYGYTF
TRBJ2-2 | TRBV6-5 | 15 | CASSYSRQGVGELFF
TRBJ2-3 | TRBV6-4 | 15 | CASSDSSGVTDTQYF
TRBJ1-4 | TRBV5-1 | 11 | CASSDRGKLFF
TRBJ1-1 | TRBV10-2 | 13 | CASSITGGTEAFF
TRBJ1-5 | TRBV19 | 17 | CASSPRSGGLKNQPQHF
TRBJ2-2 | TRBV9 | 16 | CASSAGGPANTGELFF